This T cell receptor beta chain was captured by sequencing in a study of T cell responses to AZD1222 COVID-19 vaccine. In the study overall: Investigators merged groups given second doses at roughly 4 or roughly 12 weeks.

Some clones are missing from TCRdb's copy, which holds only in-frame ones; the method was immunoSEQ multiplex PCR. The repertoire consists of 150,000 to 200,000 clones, with approximately 93% occurring once and the leading ten covering roughly 3.9%. Germline lookup yields CDR1 SGHAT and CDR2 FQNNGV. The CDR3 consists of 12 residues. V shed 6 bases and J shed 0 bases, with 5 bases lying between them. The specimen was peripheral blood, collected on day 0 of AZD1222 vaccination. V and J are TRBV11-2 and TRBJ1-1; D is ambiguous. The clonotype was recovered from an adult in good health. CDR3: CASSKVNTEAFF. The CDR3 DNA follows: TGTGCCAGCAGTAAGGTGAACACTGAAGCTTTCTTT.